This T cell receptor (beta chain) is from a study of cytomegalovirus exposure and HLA in healthy donors. Study-wide background: As released early, the data held roughly 85 million unique TCRs from HLA-typed donors. Study-wide findings and caveats: According to a later analysis, donors in an Asian-associated ancestry cluster reportedly had fewer N-insertions than the roughly 640-donor mean. Within a later analysis, the majority of CMV-associated TCR beta chains appeared HLA-restricted.

This clone has only one observation. Its specificity is not known. The PCR ran on 60 Vbeta and 13 Jbeta primers. TCRdb's table, derived via immunoSEQ multiplex PCR, lists solely in-frame clones and lacks some. This table has around 110,000 clones, more than 75% appearing once. Sequencing used PBMCs. This receptor was identified in a woman in her 50s in good health and CMV-seropositive.

The CDR3 nucleotides read TGTGCCAGCTCACCAGGGGCGGTTGGCTACACCTTC. Protein product: CASSPGAVGYTF. The chain uses TRBV18 and TRBJ1-2; a weak D match, TRBD1 (5 bases). In germline, CDR1 is KGHSH, CDR2 LQKENI. V shed 2 bases and J shed 7 bases, with 8 bases lying between them. The CDR3 runs 12 residues.